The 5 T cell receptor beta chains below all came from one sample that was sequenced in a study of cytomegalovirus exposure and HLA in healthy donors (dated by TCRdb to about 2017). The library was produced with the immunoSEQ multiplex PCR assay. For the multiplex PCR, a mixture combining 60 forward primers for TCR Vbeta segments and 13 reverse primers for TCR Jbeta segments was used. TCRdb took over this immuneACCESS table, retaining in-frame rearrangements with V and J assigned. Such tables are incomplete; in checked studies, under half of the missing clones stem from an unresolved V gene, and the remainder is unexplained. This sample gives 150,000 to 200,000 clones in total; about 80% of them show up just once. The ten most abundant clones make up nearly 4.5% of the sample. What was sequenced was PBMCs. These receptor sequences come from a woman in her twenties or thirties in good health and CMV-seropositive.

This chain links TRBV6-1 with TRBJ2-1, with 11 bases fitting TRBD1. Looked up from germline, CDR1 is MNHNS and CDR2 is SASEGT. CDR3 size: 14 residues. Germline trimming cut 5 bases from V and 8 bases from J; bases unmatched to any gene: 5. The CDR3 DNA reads TGTGCCAGCAGTTGGACAGGGGGCCCGGATGAGCAGTTCTTC. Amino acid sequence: CASSWTGGPDEQFF.

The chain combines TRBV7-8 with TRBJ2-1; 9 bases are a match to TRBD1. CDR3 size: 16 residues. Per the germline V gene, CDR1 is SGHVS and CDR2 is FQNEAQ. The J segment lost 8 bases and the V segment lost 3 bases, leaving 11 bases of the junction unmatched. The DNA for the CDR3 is TGTGCCAGCAGCTTCAGACTCCAGGACAGGGGTGATGAGCAGTTCTTC. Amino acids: CASSFRLQDRGDEQFF.

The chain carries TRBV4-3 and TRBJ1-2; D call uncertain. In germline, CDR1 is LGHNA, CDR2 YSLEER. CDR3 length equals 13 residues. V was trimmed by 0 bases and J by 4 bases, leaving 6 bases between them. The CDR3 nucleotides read TGCGCCAGCAGCCAAGATTTTAGCTATGGCTACACCTTC. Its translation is CASSQDFSYGYTF.

CDR3 sequence: CASSFGGFTDTQYF. CDR3 nucleotide sequence: TGTGCCAGCAGCTTTGGGGGGTTCACAGATACGCAGTATTTT. V and J are TRBV7-2 and TRBJ2-3; tentatively, D is TRBD2 (6 bases). V was clipped by 3 bases and J by 2 bases, with 9 bases between them. The CDR3 spans 14 residues. Looked up from germline, CDR1 is SGHTA and CDR2 is FQGNSA.

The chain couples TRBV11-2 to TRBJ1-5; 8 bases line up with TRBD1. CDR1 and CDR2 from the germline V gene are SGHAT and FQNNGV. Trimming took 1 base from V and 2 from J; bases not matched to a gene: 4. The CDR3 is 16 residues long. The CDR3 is CASSLVGTGGNQPQHF. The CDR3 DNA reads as TGTGCCAGCAGCTTAGTGGGGACAGGAGGCAATCAGCCCCAGCATTTT. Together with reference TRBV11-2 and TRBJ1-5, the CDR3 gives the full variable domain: EAGVAQSPRYKIIEKRQSVAFWCNPISGHATLYWYQQILGQGPKLLIQFQNNGVVDDSQLPKDRFSAERLKGVDSTLKIQPAKLEDSAVYLCASSLVGTGGNQPQHFGDGTRLSIL.